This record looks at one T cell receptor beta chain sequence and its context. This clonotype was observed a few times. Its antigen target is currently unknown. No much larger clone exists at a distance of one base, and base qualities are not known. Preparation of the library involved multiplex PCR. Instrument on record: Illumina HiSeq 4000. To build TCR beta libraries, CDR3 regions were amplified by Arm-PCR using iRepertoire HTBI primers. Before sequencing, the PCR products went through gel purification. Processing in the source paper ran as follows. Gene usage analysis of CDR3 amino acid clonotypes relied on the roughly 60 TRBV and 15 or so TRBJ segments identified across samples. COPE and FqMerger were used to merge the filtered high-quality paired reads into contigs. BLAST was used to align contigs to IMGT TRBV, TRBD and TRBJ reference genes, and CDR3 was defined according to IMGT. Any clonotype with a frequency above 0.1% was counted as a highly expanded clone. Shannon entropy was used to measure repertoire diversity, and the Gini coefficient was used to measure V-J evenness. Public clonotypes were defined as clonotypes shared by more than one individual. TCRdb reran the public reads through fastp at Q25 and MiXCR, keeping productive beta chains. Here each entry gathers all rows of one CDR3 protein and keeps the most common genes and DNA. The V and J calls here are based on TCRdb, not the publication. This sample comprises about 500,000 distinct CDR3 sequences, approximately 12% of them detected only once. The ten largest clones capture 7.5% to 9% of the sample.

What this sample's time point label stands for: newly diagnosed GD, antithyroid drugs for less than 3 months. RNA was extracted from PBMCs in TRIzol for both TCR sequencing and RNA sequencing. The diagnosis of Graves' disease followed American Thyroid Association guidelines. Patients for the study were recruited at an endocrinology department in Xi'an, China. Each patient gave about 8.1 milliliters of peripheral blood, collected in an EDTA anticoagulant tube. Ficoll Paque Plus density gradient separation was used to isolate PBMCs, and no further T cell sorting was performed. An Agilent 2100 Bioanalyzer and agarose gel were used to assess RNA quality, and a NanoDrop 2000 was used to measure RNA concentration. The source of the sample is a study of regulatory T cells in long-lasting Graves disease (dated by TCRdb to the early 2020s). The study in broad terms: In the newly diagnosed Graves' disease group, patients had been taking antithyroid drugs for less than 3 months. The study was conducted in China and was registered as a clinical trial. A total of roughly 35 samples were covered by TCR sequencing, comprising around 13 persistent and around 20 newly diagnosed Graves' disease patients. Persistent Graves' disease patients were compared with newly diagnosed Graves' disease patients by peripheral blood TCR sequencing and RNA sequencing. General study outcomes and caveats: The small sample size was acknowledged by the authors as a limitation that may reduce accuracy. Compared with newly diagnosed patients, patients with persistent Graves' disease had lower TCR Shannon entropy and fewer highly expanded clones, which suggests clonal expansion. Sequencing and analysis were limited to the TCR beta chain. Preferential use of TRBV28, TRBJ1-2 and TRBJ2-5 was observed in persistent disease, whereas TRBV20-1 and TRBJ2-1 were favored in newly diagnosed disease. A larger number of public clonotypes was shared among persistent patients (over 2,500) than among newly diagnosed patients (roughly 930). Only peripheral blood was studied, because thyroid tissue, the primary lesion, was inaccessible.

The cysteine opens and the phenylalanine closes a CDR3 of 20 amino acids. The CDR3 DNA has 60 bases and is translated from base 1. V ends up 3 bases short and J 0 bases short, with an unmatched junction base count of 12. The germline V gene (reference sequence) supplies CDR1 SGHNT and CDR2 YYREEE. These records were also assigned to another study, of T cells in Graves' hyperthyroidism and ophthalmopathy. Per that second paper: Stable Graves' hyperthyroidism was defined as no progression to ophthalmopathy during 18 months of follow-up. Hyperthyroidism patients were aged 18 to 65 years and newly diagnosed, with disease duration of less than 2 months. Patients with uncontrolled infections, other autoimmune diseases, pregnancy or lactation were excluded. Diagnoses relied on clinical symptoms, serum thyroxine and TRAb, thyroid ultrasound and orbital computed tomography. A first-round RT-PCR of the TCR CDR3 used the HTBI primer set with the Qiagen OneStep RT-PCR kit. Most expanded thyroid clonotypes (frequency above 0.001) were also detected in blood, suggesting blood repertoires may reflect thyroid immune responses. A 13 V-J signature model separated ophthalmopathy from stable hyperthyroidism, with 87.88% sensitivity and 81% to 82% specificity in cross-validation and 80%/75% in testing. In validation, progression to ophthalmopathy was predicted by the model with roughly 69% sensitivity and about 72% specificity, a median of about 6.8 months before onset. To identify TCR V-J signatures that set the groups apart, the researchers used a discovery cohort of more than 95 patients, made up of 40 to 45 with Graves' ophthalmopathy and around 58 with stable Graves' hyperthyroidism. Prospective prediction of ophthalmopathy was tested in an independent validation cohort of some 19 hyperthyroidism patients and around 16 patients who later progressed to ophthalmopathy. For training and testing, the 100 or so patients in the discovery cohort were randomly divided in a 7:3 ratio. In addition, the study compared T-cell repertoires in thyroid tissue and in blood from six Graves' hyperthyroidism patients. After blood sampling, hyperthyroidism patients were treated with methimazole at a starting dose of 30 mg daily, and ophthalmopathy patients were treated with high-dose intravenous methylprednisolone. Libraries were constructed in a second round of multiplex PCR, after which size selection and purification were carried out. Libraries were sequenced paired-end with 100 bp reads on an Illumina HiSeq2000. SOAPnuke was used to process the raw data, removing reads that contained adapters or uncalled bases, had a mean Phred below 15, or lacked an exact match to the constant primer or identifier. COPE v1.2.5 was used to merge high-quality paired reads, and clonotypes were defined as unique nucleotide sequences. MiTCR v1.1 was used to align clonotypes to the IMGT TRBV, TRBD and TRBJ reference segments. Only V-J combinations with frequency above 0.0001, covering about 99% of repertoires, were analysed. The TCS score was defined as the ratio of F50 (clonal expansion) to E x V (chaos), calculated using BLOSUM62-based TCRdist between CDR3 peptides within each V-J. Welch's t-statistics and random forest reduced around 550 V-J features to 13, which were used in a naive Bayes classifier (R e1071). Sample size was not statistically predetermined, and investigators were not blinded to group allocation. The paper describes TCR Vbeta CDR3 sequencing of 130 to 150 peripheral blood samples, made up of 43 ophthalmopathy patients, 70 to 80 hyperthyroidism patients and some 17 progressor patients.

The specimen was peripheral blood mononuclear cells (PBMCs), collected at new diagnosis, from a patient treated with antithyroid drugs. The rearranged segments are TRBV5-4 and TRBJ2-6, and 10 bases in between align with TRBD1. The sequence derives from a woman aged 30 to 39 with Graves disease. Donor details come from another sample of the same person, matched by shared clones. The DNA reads TGTGCCAGCAGCTCCGGACAGGGGGTTAGAGCTGGCTCTGGGGCCAACGTCCTGACTTTC. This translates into CASSSGQGVRAGSGANVLTF. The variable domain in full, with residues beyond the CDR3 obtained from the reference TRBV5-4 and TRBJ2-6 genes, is ETGVTQSPTHLIKTRGQQVTLRCSSQSGHNTVSWYQQALGQGPQFIFQYYREEENGRGNFPPRFSGLQFPNYSSELNVNALELDDSALYLCASSSGQGVRAGSGANVLTFGAGSRLTVL.